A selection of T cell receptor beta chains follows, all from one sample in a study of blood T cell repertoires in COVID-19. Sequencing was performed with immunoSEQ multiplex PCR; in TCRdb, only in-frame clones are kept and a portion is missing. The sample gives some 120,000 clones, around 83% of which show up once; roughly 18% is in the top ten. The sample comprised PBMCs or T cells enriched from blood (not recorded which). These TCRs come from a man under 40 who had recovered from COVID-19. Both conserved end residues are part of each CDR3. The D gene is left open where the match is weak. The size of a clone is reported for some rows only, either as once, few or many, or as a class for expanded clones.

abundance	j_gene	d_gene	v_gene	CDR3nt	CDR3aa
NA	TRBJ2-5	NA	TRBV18	TGTGCCAGCTCACCGATTCACTACCAAGAGACCCAGTACTTC	CASSPIHYQETQYF
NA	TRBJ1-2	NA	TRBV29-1	TGCAGCGCTCTCACAGGGCGGGCCGATTACGGCTACACCTTC	CSALTGRADYGYTF
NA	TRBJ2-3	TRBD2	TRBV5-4	TGTGCCAGCAGCCCTCGACGAGCGGGAGGCTCGGATACGCAGTATTTT	CASSPRRAGGSDTQYF
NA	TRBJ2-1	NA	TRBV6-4	TGTGCCAGCAGTGACTCCCCAGGGTTCTCCTACAATGAGCAGTTCTTC	CASSDSPGFSYNEQFF
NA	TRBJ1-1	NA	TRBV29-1	TGCAGCGTTTACGACAGCAACACTGAAGCTTTCTTT	CSVYDSNTEAFF
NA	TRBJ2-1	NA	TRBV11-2	TGTGCCAGCAGCTCCACTCGGGTTAATGGTGAGCAGTTCTTC	CASSSTRVNGEQFF
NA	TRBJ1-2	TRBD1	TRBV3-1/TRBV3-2	TGTGCCAGCGGATTTGAAGGGGGCTTAGGGGGCTACACCTTC	CASGFEGGLGGYTF
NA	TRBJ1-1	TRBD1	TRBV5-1	TGCGCCAGCAGCTTGGCGGCAGGGGGATCTGAAGCTTTCTTT	CASSLAAGGSEAFF
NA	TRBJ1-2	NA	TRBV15	TGTGCCACCAGCAGAGAGAGGGGCGCGGGGGGCTACACCTTC	CATSRERGAGGYTF
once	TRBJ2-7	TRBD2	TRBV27	TGTGCCAGCAGTTCATTAGCGGGACCTTTTCGCGAGCAGTACTTC	CASSSLAGPFREQYF
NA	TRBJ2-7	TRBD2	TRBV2	TGTGCCAGCACTCGACAGCGGGAGGAACTCGAGCAGTACTTC	CASTRQREELEQYF
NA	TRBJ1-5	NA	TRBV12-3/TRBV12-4	TGTGCCAGCAGTTCCACCACCCTACAGCCCCAGCATTTT	CASSSTTLQPQHF
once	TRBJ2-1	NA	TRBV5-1	TGCGCCAGCAGCCCAGGGCCTGGGTCCTACAATGAGCAGTTCTTC	CASSPGPGSYNEQFF
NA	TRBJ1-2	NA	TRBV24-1	TGTGCCACCAGTGGACAGAACACCTATGGCTACACCTTC	CATSGQNTYGYTF
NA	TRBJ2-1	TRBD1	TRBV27	TGTGCCAGCAGTTCACCGGGACAGGGGTACTATGAGCAGTTCTTC	CASSSPGQGYYEQFF
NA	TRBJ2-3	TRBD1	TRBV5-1	TGCGCCAGCAGCTTGCCGACAGGGGCAGATACGCAGTATTTT	CASSLPTGADTQYF
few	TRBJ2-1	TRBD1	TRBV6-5	TGTGCCAGCAGTTCCGGGACAGGGGACAATGAGCAGTTCTTC	CASSSGTGDNEQFF
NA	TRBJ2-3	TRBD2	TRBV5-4	TGTGCCAGCAGCTTTCGGGGGGACAGCACAGATACGCAGTATTTT	CASSFRGDSTDTQYF
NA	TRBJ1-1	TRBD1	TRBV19	TGTGCCAGTATTCAGAAGGGGACAGGACAGAACACTGAAGCTTTCTTT	CASIQKGTGQNTEAFF
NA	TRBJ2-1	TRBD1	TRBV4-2	TGTGCCAGCAGCCAATCAGACAGGGGGGACAATGAGCAGTTCTTC	CASSQSDRGDNEQFF
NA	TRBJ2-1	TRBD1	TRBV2	TGTGCCAGCAGTGAAGGAGGACAGGGTACGAATGAGCAGTTCTTC	CASSEGGQGTNEQFF
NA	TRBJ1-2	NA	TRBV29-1	TGCAGCGCACAAGGGGGATGGTCGGATGGCTACACCTTC	CSAQGGWSDGYTF
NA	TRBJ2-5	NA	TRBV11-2	TGTGCCAGCAGCCAACTTACTAGCTTGGGGGAGACCCAGTACTTC	CASSQLTSLGETQYF
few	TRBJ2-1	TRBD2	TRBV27	TGTGCCAGCAGTTTAGTTTATGTAGGGACTAGCGGGAGTACTGAGCAGTTCTTC	CASSLVYVGTSGSTEQFF
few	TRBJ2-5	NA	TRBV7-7	TGTGCTAGCAGCTCAGATTGGCAAGAGACCCAGTACTTC	CASSSDWQETQYF
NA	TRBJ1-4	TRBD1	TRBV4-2	TGTGCCAGCAGCCAGCCTACCGGGACAGGGAATGAAAAACTGTTTTTT	CASSQPTGTGNEKLFF
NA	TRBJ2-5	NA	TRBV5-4	TGTGCCAGCGGGGGGGACAGGTCTGAGACCCAGTACTTC	CASGGDRSETQYF
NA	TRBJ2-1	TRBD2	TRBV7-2	TGTGCCAGCACCCCCGGATCTAGCGGGGGCAATGAGCAGTTCTTC	CASTPGSSGGNEQFF
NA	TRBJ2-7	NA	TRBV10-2	TGCGCCAGCAGTGAGCGGTACAGCTCGTCCTACGAGCAGTACTTC	CASSERYSSSYEQYF
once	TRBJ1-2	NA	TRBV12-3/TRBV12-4	TGTGCCAGCAGTATACAGGGATCCTATGGCTACACCTTC	CASSIQGSYGYTF
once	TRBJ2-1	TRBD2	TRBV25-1	TGTGCCAGCAGTGAAACCCAGCGGGGGGCCAAAGACAATGAGCAGTTCTTC	CASSETQRGAKDNEQFF
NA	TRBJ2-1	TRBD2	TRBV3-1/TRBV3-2	TGTGCCAGCAGCCAACTGGCGGGAGGGCGACGGAATGAGCAGTTCTTC	CASSQLAGGRRNEQFF
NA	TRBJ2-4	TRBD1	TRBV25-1	TGTGCCAGCAGTGTGACAGGGGGTAACATTCAGTACTTC	CASSVTGGNIQYF
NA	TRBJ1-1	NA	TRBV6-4	TGTGCCAGCAGTGACTCACAGAACACTGAAGCTTTCTTT	CASSDSQNTEAFF
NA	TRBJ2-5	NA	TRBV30	TGTGCCAGTGGACAGCAAGAGACCCAGTACTTC	CASGQQETQYF
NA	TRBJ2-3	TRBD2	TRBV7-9	TGTGCCAGCAGCAAACTAGCGGGAGGGTCCACAGATACGCAGTATTTT	CASSKLAGGSTDTQYF
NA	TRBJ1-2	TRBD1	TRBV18	TGTGCCAGCTCACCACCGGGGACAGGAACCCTTTCAGCTAACTATGGCTACACCTTC	CASSPPGTGTLSANYGYTF
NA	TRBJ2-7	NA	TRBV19	TGTGCCAGTAGTTTACAGGGCCGTAGCTACGAGCAGTACTTC	CASSLQGRSYEQYF
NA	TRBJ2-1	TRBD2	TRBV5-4	TGTGCCAGCAGCTCTGGGACTAGCGGGAGGTATGAGCAGTTCTTC	CASSSGTSGRYEQFF
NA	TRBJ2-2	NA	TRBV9	TGTGCCAGCAGCGTAGAGCCCGGCACCGGGGAGCTGTTTTTT	CASSVEPGTGELFF
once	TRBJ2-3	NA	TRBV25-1	TGTGCCAGCAGTGATTCCAGGGGAGATACGCAGTATTTT	CASSDSRGDTQYF
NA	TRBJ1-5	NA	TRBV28	TGTGCCAGCAGGAACTACCGTTCCAGTCAGCCCCAGCATTTT	CASRNYRSSQPQHF
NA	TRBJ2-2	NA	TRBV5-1	TGCGCCAGCAGCCTACCTCAAACGAACACCGGGGAGCTGTTTTTT	CASSLPQTNTGELFF
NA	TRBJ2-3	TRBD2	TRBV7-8	TGTGCCAGCAGCCCAAGCAGGCGGGGGAGGATAGATACGCAGTATTTT	CASSPSRRGRIDTQYF
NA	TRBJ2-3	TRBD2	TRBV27	TGTGCCAGCAGTTTAGAACCCCCCATTCTAGCGGGAGGGGGAGATACGCAGTATTTT	CASSLEPPILAGGGDTQYF
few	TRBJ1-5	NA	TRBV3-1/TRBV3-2	TGTGCCAGCAGCCAAGATAGCGGGGGTGGTCAGCCCCAGCATTTT	CASSQDSGGGQPQHF
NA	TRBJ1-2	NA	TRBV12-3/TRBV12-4	TGTGCCAGCAGTTTCGGGTGGGGAGATGGCTACACCTTC	CASSFGWGDGYTF
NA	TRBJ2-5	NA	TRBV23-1	TGCGCCAGCAGTCTTGGACTCCTGTACCAAGAGACCCAGTACTTC	CASSLGLLYQETQYF
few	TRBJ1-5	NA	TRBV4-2	TGTGCCAGCAGCCAAGAGAGACAGACTGTAAGCAATCAGCCCCAGCATTTT	CASSQERQTVSNQPQHF
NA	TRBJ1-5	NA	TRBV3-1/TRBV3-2	TGTGCCAGCAGCCAAGGAGTCGGGGAATATAGCAATCAGCCCCAGCATTTT	CASSQGVGEYSNQPQHF
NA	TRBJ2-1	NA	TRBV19	TGTGCCAGTAGTATATCCCCCCCGGGTCGATCCAACTACAATGAGCAGTTCTTC	CASSISPPGRSNYNEQFF
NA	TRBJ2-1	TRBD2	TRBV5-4	TGTGCCAGCAGCTTGCCTGGCGGGGGGGCGGTCTACAATGAGCAGTTCTTC	CASSLPGGGAVYNEQFF